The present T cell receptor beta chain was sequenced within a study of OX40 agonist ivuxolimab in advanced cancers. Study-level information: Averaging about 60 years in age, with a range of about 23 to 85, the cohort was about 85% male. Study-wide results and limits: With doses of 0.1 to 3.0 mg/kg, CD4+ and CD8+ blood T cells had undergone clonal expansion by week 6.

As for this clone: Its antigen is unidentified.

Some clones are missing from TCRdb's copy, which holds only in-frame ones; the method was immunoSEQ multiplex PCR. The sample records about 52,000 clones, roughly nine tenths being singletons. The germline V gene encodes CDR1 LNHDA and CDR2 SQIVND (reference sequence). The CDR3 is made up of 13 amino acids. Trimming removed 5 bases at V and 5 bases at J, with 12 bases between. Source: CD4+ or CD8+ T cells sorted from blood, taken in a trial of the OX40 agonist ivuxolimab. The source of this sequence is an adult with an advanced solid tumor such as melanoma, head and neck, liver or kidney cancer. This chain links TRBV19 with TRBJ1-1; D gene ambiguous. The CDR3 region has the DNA TGTGCCAGTAGTCCTGCTTCCGGGACTGAAGCTTTCTTT. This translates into CASSPASGTEAFF.